The rows below give T cell receptor beta chains drawn from one sample of a study of cytomegalovirus exposure and HLA in healthy donors. The table came from immunoSEQ multiplex PCR; TCRdb's copy has only in-frame clones and leaves some out. The sample holds some 240,000 clones, about 72% seen once. The sequenced sample consisted of PBMCs. Receptors originate from a male donor in good health and CMV-seronegative. The CDR3 runs from the conserved cysteine through the conserved F or W. Each record gives: V gene, J gene, clone size, D gene, CDR3 protein, CDR3 DNA. D genes are given only for firm matches. Clone sizes are given selectively: once, few, many, or a class where the clone is expanded.

TRBV10-3,TRBJ1-2,.,.,CAIRDNRDYGYTF,TGTGCCATCAGGGACAACAGAGACTATGGCTACACCTTC
TRBV4-2,TRBJ2-3,.,.,CASSQEEDTQYF,TGTGCCAGCAGCCAAGAGGAGGACACGCAGTATTTT
TRBV5-4,TRBJ2-7,.,TRBD2,CASRGGLAAYEQYF,TGTGCCAGCCGAGGCGGACTAGCCGCATACGAGCAGTACTTC
TRBV11-1,TRBJ2-7,.,TRBD2,CASSMRLAGHEQYF,TGTGCCAGCAGCATGCGACTAGCGGGACACGAGCAGTACTTC
TRBV14,TRBJ1-1,.,.,CASSRRAGKNTEAFF,TGTGCCAGCAGCCGCAGGGCAGGCAAGAACACTGAAGCTTTCTTT
TRBV2,TRBJ2-3,few,TRBD2,CASRASGWTDTQYF,TGTGCCAGCAGAGCTAGCGGGTGGACAGATACGCAGTATTTT
TRBV30,TRBJ2-7,few,.,CAWSVEYSPTHSYEQYF,TGTGCCTGGAGTGTGGAGTATTCCCCAACACATTCCTACGAGCAGTACTTC
TRBV5-1,TRBJ1-4,few,.,CASSLGVMRGDEKLFF,TGCGCCAGCAGCTTGGGGGTAATGCGGGGAGATGAAAAACTGTTTTTT
TRBV5-4,TRBJ1-1,few,.,CASPRGGYEAFF,TGTGCCAGCCCGAGAGGGGGATATGAAGCTTTCTTT
TRBV5-5,TRBJ2-2,once,TRBD1,CASSTGTVVRTGELFF,TGTGCCAGCAGCACCGGGACAGTTGTACGCACCGGGGAGCTGTTTTTT
TRBV7-8,TRBJ2-2,.,TRBD2,CASRGPSGSKTGELFF,TGTGCCAGCAGGGGGCCTAGCGGGAGTAAGACCGGGGAGCTGTTTTTT
TRBV5-6,TRBJ2-2,few,.,CASSGQRAEDTGELFF,TGTGCCAGCAGCGGGCAGAGGGCTGAGGACACCGGGGAGCTGTTTTTT
TRBV11-2,TRBJ2-5,.,.,CASSFPSETQYF,TGTGCCAGCAGCTTCCCATCAGAGACCCAGTACTTC
TRBV12-5,TRBJ2-7,.,.,CARDHTGSYEQYF,TGTGCTAGGGACCACACGGGGTCCTACGAGCAGTACTTC
TRBV6-6,TRBJ1-2,.,TRBD1,CASRQGPDGYTF,TGTGCCAGTCGACAGGGACCCGATGGCTACACCTTC
TRBV28,TRBJ2-7,.,TRBD2,CASIGRSGRLW,TGTGCCAGTATAGGGAGGAGCGGGAGGTTGTGG
TRBV10-3,TRBJ2-3,.,TRBD2,CAISELSGRGADTQYF,TGTGCCATCAGTGAGCTTAGCGGGAGAGGGGCAGATACGCAGTATTTT
TRBV5-6,TRBJ1-5,.,.,CASTHYTGGSGNQPQHF,TGTGCCAGCACCCATTATACGGGGGGATCTGGCAATCAGCCCCAGCATTTT
TRBV5-5,TRBJ1-5,.,TRBD1,CASSPYGQGGEQPQHF,TGTGCCAGCAGCCCTTACGGACAGGGCGGGGAGCAGCCCCAGCATTTT
TRBV6-6,TRBJ2-3,few,.,CASGGLLHTDTQYF,TGTGCCAGTGGGGGACTCTTGCACACAGATACGCAGTATTTT
TRBV6-1,TRBJ1-1,few,TRBD1,CASSGSGGTEAFF,TGTGCCAGCAGTGGTTCAGGGGGCACTGAAGCTTTCTTT
TRBV7-9,TRBJ2-3,once,.,CASSLNSGSDTQYF,TGTGCCAGCAGCTTGAATAGCGGATCAGATACGCAGTATTTT
TRBV11-1,TRBJ2-4,.,TRBD1,CASSPDRAKNIQYF,TGTGCCAGCAGCCCGGACAGGGCCAAAAACATTCAGTACTTC
TRBV4-2,TRBJ1-1,.,.,CASSRGEGPGTEAFF,TGTGCCAGCAGCCGCGGGGAGGGGCCGGGCACTGAAGCTTTCTTT
TRBV28,TRBJ2-7,.,TRBD2,CASSLTSGRAVLIYEQYF,TGTGCCAGCAGCCTTACTAGCGGGAGGGCCGTTCTGATCTACGAGCAGTACTTC
TRBV20-1,TRBJ1-2,.,.,CSASRPPGQNF,TGCAGTGCTAGCCGTCCTCCGGGACAAAACTTC
TRBV7-9,TRBJ2-7,.,.,CASRSRESSYEQYF,TGTGCCAGCAGATCCCGGGAGAGCTCCTACGAGCAGTACTTC
TRBV7-9,TRBJ2-5,.,TRBD2,CASTGGGEETQYF,TGTGCCAGCACCGGTGGGGGGGAAGAGACCCAGTACTTC